The clone carrying this TCR beta chain was detected ten times or more. Its target is unknown. The data are from a study of T-cell reconstitution after alpha-beta-depleted transplantation in children. Study outcomes and limitations: Elevated TCRbeta diversity at day 60 was traced, in some patients, to surviving recipient T cells and thymic progenitors. Newly produced T cells mostly accounted for T-cell counts and diversity one year post-transplant. Alpha-beta T cells about two months after transplant reportedly derived from several hundred expanded graft clones.

Unique molecular identifiers were incorporated into the prepared TCRbeta library. From the PCR reads, TCRdb called clonotypes with MiXCR, one entry per CDR3 protein. Of approximately 150,000 distinct CDR3 sequences in the sample, 8% to 10% were seen once. Trimming removed 3 bases from V and 11 bases from J, with 11 bases in between. CDR1 MDHEN and CDR2 SYDVKM come from the germline V gene. The CDR3 consists of 13 residues. The starting material was PBMCs, mostly from graft donor cells, obtained 180 days after TCRalphabeta/CD19-depleted stem cell transplant. This chain connects TRBV28 to TRBJ1-6; D is unclear. The TCR was taken from a female patient under 10 years old who had a stem cell transplant for congenital amegakaryocytic thrombocytopenia, so the T cells may come from the graft donor. The CDR3: CASSFSLAPPLHF. The CDR3 DNA follows: TGTGCCAGCAGTTTTAGTCTAGCGCCACCCCTCCACTTT. The full variable domain, in which reference TRBV28 and TRBJ1-6 provide the parts outside the CDR3, is DVKVTQSSRYLVKRTGEKVFLECVQDMDHENMFWYRQDPGLGLRLIYFSYDVKMKEKGDIPEGYSVSREKKERFSLILESASTNQTSMYLCASSFSLAPPLHFGNGTRLTVT.